This T cell receptor (beta chain) was recovered during a study of CD4+ T cells in melanoma. In germline, CDR1 is MNHNY, CDR2 SVGAGI (reference sequence). V shed 7 bases and J 6 bases; nucleotides not matched to a gene: 6. The CDR3 loop spans 13 amino acids. Study-wide points: A reported correlation linked neoantigen-specific CD4+ T cells to CD8+, macrophage and B cell function. Reportedly, melanoma neoantigen-specific CD4+ T cells showed varied differentiation states.

The method was immunoSEQ multiplex PCR; TCRdb's version includes in-frame clones alone and lacks a portion of them. This sample has about 10,000 clones; less than 85% occur once, and the top ten carry approximately 25%. This clone was seen just once. What it binds is not known. The sequenced sample was cells from a culture (not recorded whether cultured in vitro). This rearrangement joins TRBV6-6 to TRBJ1-5, with 7 positions matching TRBD1. The receptor was isolated from a human donor with melanoma. Written as DNA, the CDR3 is TGTGCCAGCAAACAGGGGCAAAGTCAGCCCCAGCATTTT. It yields the protein CASKQGQSQPQHF.